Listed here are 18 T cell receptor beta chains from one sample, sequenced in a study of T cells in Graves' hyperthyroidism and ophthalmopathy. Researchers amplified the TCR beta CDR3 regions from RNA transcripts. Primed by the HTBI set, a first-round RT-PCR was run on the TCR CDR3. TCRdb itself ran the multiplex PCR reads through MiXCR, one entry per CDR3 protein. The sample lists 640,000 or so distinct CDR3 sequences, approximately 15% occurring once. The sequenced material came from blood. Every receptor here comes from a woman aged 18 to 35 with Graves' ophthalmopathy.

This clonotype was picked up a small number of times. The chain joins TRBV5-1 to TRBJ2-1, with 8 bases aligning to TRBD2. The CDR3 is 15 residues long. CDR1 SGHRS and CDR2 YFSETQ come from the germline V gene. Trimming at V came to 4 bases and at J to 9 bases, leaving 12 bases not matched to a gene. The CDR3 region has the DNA TGCGCCAGCAGCCTCTCGGGAGGGCCCGATAGTGAGCAGTTCTTC. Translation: CASSLSGGPDSEQFF.

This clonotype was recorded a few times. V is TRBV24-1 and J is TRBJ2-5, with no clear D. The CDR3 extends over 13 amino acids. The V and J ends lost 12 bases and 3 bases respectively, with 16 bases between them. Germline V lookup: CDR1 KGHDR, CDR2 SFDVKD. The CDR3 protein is CAAGRRFEETQYF. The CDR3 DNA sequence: TGTGCCGCCGGAAGACGGTTTGAAGAGACCCAGTACTTC.

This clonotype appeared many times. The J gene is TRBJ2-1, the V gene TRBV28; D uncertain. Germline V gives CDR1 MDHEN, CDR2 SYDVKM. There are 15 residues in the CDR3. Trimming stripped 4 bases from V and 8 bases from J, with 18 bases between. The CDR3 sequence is CASSSPGSSRDEQFF. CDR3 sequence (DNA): TGTGCCAGCAGTTCCCCCGGCTCATCTCGAGATGAGCAGTTCTTC.

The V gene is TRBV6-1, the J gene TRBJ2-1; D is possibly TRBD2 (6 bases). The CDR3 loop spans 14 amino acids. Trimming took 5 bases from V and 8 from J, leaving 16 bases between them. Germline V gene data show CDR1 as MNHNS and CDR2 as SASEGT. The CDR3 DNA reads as TGTGCCAGCAGTTTTGCGGGAATGCAGGATGAGCAGTTCTTC. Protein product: CASSFAGMQDEQFF.

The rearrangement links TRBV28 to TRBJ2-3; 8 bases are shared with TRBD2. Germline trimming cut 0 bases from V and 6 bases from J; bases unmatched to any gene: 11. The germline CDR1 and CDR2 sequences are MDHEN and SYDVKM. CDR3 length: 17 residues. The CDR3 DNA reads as TGTGCCAGCAGTTTATGGAAGCGGGAGAGGGGCGCGGATACGCAGTATTTT. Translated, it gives CASSLWKRERGADTQYF.

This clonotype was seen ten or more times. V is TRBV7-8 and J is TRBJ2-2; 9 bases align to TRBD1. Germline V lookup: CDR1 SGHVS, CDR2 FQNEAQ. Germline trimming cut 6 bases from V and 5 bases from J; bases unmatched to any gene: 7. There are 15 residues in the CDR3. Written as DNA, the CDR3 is TGTGCCAGCAGACCACAGGGGGCGCAAACCGGGGAGCTGTTTTTT. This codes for CASRPQGAQTGELFF.

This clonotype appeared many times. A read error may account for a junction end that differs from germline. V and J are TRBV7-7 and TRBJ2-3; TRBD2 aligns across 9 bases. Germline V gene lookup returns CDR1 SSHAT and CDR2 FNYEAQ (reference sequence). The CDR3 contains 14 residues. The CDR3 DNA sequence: TGTGCTAGCAGCGCCGGGACTAGCCCAGATACGCAGTATTTT. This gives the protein CASSAGTSPDTQYF. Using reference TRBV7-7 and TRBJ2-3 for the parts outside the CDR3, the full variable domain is GAGVSQSPRYKVTKRGQDVTLRCDPISSHATLYWYQQALGQGPEFLTYFNYEAQPDKSGLPSDRFSAERPEGSISTLTIQRTEQRDSAMYRCASSAGTSPDTQYFGPGTRLTVL.

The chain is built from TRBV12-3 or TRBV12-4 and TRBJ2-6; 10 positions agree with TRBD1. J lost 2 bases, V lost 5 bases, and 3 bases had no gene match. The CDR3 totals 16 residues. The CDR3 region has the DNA TGTGCCAGCAGTGCGACAGGGGGCGCTGGGGCCAACGTCCTGACTTTC. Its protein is CASSATGGAGANVLTF.

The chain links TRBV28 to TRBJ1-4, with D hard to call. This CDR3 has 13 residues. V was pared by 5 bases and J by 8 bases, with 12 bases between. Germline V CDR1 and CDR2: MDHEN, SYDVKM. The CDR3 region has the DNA TGTGCCAGCAGTGGCAGCTTCGCCGAAAAACTGTTTTTT. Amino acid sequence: CASSGSFAEKLFF.

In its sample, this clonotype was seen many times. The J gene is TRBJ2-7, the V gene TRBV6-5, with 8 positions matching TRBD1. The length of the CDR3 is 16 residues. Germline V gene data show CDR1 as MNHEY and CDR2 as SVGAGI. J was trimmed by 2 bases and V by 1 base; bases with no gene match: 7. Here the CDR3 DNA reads TGTGCCAGCAGTTACTTGGACAGGGTCCCCGCCTACGAGCAGTACTTC. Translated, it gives CASSYLDRVPAYEQYF.

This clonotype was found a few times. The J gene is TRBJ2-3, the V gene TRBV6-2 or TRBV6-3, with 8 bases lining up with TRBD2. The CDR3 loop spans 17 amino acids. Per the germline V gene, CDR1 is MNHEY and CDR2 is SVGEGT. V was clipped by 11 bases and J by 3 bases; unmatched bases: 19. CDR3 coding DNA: TGTGCCTGGAGCAGGATCTGGCGGGAGGAACTGACAGATACGCAGTATTTT. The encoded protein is CAWSRIWREELTDTQYF.

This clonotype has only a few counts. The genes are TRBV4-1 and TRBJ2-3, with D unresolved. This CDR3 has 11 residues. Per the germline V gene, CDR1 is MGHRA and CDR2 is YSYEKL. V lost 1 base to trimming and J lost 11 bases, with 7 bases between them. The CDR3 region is CASSQGNRQYF. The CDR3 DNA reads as TGCGCCAGCAGCCAAGGGAATAGGCAGTATTTT.

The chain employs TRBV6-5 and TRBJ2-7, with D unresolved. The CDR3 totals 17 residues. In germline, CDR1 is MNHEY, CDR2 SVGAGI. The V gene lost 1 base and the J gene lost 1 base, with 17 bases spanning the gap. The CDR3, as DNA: TGTGCCAGCAGTTACTTTGGAAACGGCCTAGGGTCCTACGAGCAGTACTTC. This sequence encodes CASSYFGNGLGSYEQYF.

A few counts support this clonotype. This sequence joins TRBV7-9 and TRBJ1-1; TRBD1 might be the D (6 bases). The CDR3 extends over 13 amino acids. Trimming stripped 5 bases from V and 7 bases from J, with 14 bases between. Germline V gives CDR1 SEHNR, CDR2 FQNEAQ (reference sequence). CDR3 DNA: TGTGCCAGCAGCGGCCAAGGGGGACGTGAAGCTTTCTTT. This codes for CASSGQGGREAFF. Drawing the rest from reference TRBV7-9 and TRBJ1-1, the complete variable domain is DTGVSQNPRHKITKRGQNVTFRCDPISEHNRLYWYRQTLGQGPEFLTYFQNEAQLEKSRLLSDRFSAERPKGSFSTLEIQRTEQGDSAMYLCASSGQGGREAFFGQGTRLTVV.

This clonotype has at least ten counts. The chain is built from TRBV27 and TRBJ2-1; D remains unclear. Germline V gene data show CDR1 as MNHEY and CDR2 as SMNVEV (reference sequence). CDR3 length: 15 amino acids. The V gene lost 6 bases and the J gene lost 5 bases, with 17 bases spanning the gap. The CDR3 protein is CASSSTPFGDNEQFF. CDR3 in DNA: TGTGCCAGCAGCTCGACTCCGTTTGGGGACAATGAGCAGTTCTTC.

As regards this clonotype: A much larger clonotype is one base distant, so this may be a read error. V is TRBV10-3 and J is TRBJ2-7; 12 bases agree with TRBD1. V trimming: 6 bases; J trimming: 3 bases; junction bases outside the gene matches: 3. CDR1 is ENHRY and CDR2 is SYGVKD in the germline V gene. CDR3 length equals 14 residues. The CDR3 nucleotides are TGTGCCATCAGGGGGACAGGGGGCGTCTACGAGCAGTACTTC. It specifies CAIRGTGGVYEQYF.

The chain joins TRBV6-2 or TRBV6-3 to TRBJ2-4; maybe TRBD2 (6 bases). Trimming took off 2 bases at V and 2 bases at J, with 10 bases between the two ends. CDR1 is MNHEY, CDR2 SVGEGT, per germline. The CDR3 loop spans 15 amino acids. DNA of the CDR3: TGTGCCAGCAGTTACATAGGGGACTCCAAAAACATTCAGTACTTC. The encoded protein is CASSYIGDSKNIQYF.

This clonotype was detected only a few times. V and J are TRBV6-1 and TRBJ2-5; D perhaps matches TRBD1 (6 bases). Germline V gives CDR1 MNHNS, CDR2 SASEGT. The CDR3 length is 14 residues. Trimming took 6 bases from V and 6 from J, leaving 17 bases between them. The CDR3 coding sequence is TGTGCCAGCAGCCCGCGACAGGACGGAAAGACCCAGTACTTC. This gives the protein CASSPRQDGKTQYF.